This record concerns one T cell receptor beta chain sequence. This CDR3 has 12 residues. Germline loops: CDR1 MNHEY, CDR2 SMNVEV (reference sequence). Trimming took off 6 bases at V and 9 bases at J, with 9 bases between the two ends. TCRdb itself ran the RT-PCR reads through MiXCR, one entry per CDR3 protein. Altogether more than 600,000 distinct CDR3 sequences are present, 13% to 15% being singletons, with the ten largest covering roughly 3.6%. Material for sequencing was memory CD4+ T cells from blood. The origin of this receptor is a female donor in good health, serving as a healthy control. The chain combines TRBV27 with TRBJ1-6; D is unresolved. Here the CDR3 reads CASSLLSSPLHF. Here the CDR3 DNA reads TGTGCCAGCAGCTTACTTAGTTCACCCCTCCACTTT.